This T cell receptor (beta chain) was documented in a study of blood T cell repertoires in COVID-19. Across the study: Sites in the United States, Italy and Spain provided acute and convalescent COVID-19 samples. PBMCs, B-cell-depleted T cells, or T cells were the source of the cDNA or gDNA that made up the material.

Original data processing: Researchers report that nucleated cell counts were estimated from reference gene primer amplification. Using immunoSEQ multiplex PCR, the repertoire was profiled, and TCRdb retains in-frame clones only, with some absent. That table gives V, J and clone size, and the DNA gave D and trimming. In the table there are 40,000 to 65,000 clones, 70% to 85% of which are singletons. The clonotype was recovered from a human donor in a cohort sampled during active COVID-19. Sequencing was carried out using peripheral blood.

CDR3 residues: CASSLTGDRFNEQFF. In nucleotides, the CDR3 is TGTGCCAGCAGCTTAACCGGTGACAGGTTCAATGAGCAGTTCTTC. The chain combines TRBV7-3 with TRBJ2-1, with D maybe TRBD1 (6 bases). Trimming cost V 0 bases and J 6 bases, with 12 bases left between them. Per the germline V gene, CDR1 is SGHTA and CDR2 is FQGTGA. The CDR3 loop spans 15 amino acids.